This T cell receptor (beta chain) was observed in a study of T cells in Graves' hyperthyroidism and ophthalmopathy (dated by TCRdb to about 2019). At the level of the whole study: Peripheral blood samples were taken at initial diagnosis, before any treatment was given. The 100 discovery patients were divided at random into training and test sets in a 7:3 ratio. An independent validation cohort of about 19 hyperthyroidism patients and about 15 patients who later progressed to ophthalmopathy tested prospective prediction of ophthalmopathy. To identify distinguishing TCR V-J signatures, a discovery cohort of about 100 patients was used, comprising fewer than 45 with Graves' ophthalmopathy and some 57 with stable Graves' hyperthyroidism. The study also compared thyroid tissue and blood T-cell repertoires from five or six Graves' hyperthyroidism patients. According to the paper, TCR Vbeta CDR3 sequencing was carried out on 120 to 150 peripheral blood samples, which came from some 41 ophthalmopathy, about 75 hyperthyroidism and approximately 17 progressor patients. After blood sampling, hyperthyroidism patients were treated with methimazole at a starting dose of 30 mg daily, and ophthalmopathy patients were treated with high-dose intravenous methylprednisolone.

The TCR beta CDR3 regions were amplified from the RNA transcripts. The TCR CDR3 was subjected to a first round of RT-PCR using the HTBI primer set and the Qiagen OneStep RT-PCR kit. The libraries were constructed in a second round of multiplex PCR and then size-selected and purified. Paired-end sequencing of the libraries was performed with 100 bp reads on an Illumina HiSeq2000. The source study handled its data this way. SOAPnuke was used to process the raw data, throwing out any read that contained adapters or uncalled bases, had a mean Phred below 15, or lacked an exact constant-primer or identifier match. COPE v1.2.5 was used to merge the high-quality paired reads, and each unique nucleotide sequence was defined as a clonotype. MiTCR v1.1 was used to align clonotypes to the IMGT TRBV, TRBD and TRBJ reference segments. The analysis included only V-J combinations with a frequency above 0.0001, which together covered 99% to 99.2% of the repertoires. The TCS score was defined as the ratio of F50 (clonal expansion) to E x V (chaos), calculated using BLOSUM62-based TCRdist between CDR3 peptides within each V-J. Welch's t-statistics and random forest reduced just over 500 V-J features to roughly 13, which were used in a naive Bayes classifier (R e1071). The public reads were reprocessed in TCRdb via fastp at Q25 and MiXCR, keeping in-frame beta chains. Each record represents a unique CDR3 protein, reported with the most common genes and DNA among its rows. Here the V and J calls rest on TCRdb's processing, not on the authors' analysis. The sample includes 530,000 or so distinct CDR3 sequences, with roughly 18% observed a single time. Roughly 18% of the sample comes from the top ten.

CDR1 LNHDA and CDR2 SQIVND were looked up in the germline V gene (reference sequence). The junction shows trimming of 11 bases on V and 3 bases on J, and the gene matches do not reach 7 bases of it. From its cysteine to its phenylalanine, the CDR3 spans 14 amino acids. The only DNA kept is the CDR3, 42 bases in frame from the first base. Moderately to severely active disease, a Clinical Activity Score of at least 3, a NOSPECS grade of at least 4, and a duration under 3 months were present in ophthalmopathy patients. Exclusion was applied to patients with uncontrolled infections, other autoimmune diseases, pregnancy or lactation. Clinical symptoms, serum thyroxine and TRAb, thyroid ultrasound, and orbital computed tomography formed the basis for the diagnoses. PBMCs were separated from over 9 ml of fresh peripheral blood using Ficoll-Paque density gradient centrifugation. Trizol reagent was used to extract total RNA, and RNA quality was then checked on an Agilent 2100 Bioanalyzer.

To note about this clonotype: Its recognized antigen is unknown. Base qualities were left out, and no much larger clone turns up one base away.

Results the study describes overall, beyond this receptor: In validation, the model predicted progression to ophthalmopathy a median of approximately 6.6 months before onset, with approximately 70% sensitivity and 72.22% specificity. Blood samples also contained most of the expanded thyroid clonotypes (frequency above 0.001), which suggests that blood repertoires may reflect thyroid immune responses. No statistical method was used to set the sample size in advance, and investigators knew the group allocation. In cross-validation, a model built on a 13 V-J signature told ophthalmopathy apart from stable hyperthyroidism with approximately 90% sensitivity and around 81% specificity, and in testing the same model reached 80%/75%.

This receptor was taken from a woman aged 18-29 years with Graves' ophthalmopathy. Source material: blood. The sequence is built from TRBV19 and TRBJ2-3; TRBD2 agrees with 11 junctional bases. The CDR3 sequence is CAPTRLAGTDTQYF. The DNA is TGTGCCCCTACCCGACTAGCGGGGACAGATACGCAGTATTTT.